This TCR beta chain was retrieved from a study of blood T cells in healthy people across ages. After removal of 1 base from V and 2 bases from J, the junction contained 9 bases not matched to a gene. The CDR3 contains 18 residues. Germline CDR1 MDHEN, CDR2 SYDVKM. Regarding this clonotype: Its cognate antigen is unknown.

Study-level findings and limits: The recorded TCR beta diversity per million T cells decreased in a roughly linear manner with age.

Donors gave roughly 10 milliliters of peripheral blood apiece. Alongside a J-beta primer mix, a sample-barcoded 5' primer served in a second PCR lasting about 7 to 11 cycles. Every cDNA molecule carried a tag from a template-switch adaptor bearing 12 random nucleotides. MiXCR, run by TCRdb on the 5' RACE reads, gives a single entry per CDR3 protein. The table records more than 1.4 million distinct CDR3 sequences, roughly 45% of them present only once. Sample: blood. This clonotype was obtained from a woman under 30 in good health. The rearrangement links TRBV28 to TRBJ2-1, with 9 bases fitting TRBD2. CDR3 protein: CASSLYASGLATYNEQFF. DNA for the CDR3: TGTGCCAGCAGTTTATACGCTAGCGGACTAGCGACCTACAATGAGCAGTTCTTC.